The clone carrying this TCR beta chain was counted at least ten times. This sample was included in a study of T cells after yellow fever vaccination. Study details: The study sorted EM, EMRA, CM and Tscm memory subsets by CD3, CD45RA, CCR7 and CD95.

A universal primer site and UMIs were added as TCR cDNA was made by 5'RACE template switching. TCRdb ran MiXCR on the 5' RACE reads and lists one entry per CDR3 protein. The sample contains over 20,000 distinct CDR3 sequences, under 7% of which appear only once. The CDR3 consists of 14 residues. Trimming left V 10 bases short and J 0 bases short, with 14 bases between. CDR1 is SGHNT and CDR2 is YYREEE in the germline V gene (reference sequence). The sample was PBMCs, either bulk or a sorted T-cell subset (CD4+, CD8+, memory, or dextramer-sorted; not recorded which), taken 15 days after the yellow fever booster vaccination. The source of this sequence is a man aged 25-45 years who received the YFV17D yellow fever vaccine. The chain couples TRBV5-4 to TRBJ2-1; either TRBD1 or TRBD2 may supply D (5 bases each). CDR3: CAGGLDPSYNEQFF. The CDR3 bases are TGTGCCGGGGGTTTGGATCCCTCCTACAATGAGCAGTTCTTC. Looking up the rest from reference TRBV5-4 and TRBJ2-1 gives the full variable domain: ETGVTQSPTHLIKTRGQQVTLRCSSQSGHNTVSWYQQALGQGPQFIFQYYREEENGRGNFPPRFSGLQFPNYSSELNVNALELDDSALYLCAGGLDPSYNEQFFGPGTRLTVL.